The rows below give T cell receptor beta chains drawn from one sample of a study of lymphopenia after photon versus proton radiotherapy. Produced via immunoSEQ multiplex PCR; TCRdb's table is partial and in-frame only. The sample records approximately 65,000 clones, around 87% being singletons. The sequenced sample was peripheral blood, obtained from a patient treated with proton-based radiotherapy. Every receptor here comes from an elderly man with esophageal cancer. CDR3s include the opening cysteine and the closing phenylalanine or tryptophan. Fields, in order: V gene, J gene, clone size, D gene, CDR3 protein, CDR3 DNA. D genes are given only for firm matches. Not every row has a clone size; where given, it reads once, few, many or a size class.

TRBV25-1,TRBJ1-4,-,-,CASRGNLGEKLFF,TGTGCCAGCAGAGGGAATCTTGGTGAAAAACTGTTTTTT
TRBV4-2,TRBJ1-3,once,-,CASSQVRGNSGNTIYF,TGTGCCAGCAGCCAAGTCCGGGGAAACTCTGGAAACACCATATATTTT
TRBV7-2,TRBJ1-1,-,-,CASSLVPGYSEAFF,TGTGCCAGCAGCTTAGTCCCAGGGTACTCTGAAGCTTTCTTT
TRBV2,TRBJ2-2,few,TRBD2,CASTRLAGGNTGELFF,TGTGCCAGCACCCGGCTAGCGGGGGGGAACACCGGGGAGCTGTTTTTT
TRBV4-2,TRBJ1-4,-,TRBD1,CASSLSGGQKKLFF,TGTGCCAGCAGCCTTTCTGGGGGACAGAAAAAACTGTTTTTT
TRBV4-1,TRBJ2-7,-,TRBD1,CASSDHLDRGTYEQYF,TGCGCCAGCAGCGACCACTTGGACAGGGGGACGTACGAGCAGTACTTC
TRBV2,TRBJ1-5,-,-,CASSAGGYSNQPQHF,TGTGCCAGCAGTGCCGGGGGGTATAGCAATCAGCCCCAGCATTTT
TRBV6-6,TRBJ2-7,-,TRBD1,CASSYPGQGVYEQYF,TGTGCCAGCAGTTACCCAGGACAGGGTGTGTACGAGCAGTACTTC
TRBV4-3,TRBJ1-2,-,-,CASSHGRDGYTF,TGCGCCAGCAGCCATGGCAGGGATGGCTACACCTTC
TRBV19,TRBJ2-3,-,-,CASSIWLADTQYF,TGTGCCAGTAGTATCTGGTTGGCAGATACGCAGTATTTT
TRBV9,TRBJ2-1,-,TRBD2,CASSVGLAGPAWVNEQFF,TGTGCCAGCAGCGTAGGCCTAGCGGGACCGGCGTGGGTCAATGAGCAGTTCTTC
TRBV18,TRBJ1-4,-,-,CASSPVTPDDPGANEKLFF,TGTGCCAGCTCACCGGTGACCCCGGATGACCCGGGGGCCAATGAAAAACTGTTTTTT
TRBV7-8,TRBJ2-5,-,-,CASSFFSVSETQYF,TGTGCCAGCAGCTTTTTTTCCGTCTCGGAGACCCAGTACTTC
TRBV28,TRBJ2-1,-,TRBD2,CASRPGSMGLAGGKQFF,TGTGCCAGCAGGCCGGGGTCGATGGGACTAGCGGGAGGAAAGCAGTTCTTC
TRBV29-1,TRBJ2-1,-,TRBD1,CSVVPGTGSTYNEQFF,TGCAGCGTTGTACCCGGGACAGGGAGTACCTACAATGAGCAGTTCTTC
TRBV9,TRBJ2-2,few,TRBD2,CASSAQGLAATGELFF,TGTGCCAGCAGCGCGCAAGGACTAGCGGCCACCGGGGAGCTGTTTTTT
TRBV30,TRBJ1-2,-,-,CAWSTAGFYGYTF,TGTGCCTGGAGTACTGCGGGGTTCTATGGCTACACCTTC
TRBV9,TRBJ2-1,-,-,CASSVLAETYNEQFF,TGTGCCAGCAGCGTATTAGCGGAGACCTACAATGAGCAGTTCTTC
TRBV7-2,TRBJ1-2,-,-,CASRTTGNYGYTF,TGTGCCAGCAGAACAACAGGGAACTATGGCTACACCTTC
TRBV30,TRBJ2-3,-,-,CAWSLRERDTQYF,TGTGCCTGGAGTCTGAGGGAGAGGGATACGCAGTATTTT
TRBV9,TRBJ2-3,once,-,CASSVGVGPTDTQYF,TGTGCCAGCAGCGTAGGCGTGGGGCCCACAGATACGCAGTATTTT
TRBV5-5,TRBJ2-7,-,-,CASSLARGHSYEQYF,TGTGCCAGCAGCTTGGCGCGGGGTCATTCCTACGAGCAGTACTTC
TRBV7-9,TRBJ2-1,-,-,CASSLFPGRDEQFF,TGTGCCAGCAGCTTATTCCCAGGGCGGGATGAGCAGTTCTTC
TRBV5-5,TRBJ2-7,once,-,CASSHQGTYEQYF,TGTGCCAGCAGCCACCAAGGGACCTACGAGCAGTACTTC
TRBV13,TRBJ1-6,few,TRBD1,CASSADRGALHF,TGTGCCAGCAGCGCGGACAGGGGAGCCCTCCACTTT
TRBV23-1,TRBJ2-1,-,-,CASSQSNGSSYNEQFF,TGCGCCAGCAGTCAATCGAACGGTAGCTCCTACAATGAGCAGTTCTTC
TRBV5-6,TRBJ1-6,-,-,CASTPRQASGNSPLHF,TGTGCCAGCACCCCTCGACAGGCGTCGGGGAATTCACCCCTCCACTTT
TRBV6-6,TRBJ2-7,-,TRBD1,CASSSTGDNYEQYF,TGTGCCAGCAGTTCTACAGGGGATAACTACGAGCAGTACTTC
TRBV7-2,TRBJ2-7,-,-,CASSLAGGLEQYF,TGTGCCAGCAGCTTAGCGGGGGGGCTTGAGCAGTACTTC
TRBV5-1,TRBJ2-5,once,TRBD2,CASSLGVAGGTTQETQYF,TGCGCCAGCAGCTTGGGGGTAGCGGGAGGGACTACCCAAGAGACCCAGTACTTC
TRBV5-4,TRBJ1-1,-,-,CASSWGRGARTEAFF,TGTGCCAGCAGCTGGGGGCGGGGGGCGAGAACTGAAGCTTTCTTT
TRBV5-1,TRBJ2-1,-,TRBD2,CASSFTPYGGRGNEQFF,TGCGCCAGCAGCTTTACCCCCTATGGCGGGAGGGGTAATGAGCAGTTCTTC
TRBV30,TRBJ2-7,-,-,CAWREGYSYEQYF,TGTGCCTGGAGGGAAGGCTACTCCTACGAGCAGTACTTC
TRBV4-3,TRBJ2-6,-,-,CASSQDPGTGANVLTF,TGCGCCAGCAGCCAAGATCCAGGGACTGGGGCCAACGTCCTGACTTTC
TRBV30,TRBJ2-4,-,-,CAWSVQGGSTKNIQYF,TGTGCCTGGAGTGTACAGGGAGGGTCGACCAAAAACATTCAGTACTTC
TRBV6-4,TRBJ2-4,once,TRBD1,CASRGQGLAKNIQYF,TGTGCCAGCAGAGGACAGGGGCTAGCCAAAAACATTCAGTACTTC
TRBV7-9,TRBJ1-5,-,-,CASSWGGQPQHF,TGTGCCAGCAGCTGGGGGGGTCAGCCCCAGCATTTT
TRBV7-3,TRBJ2-7,-,TRBD1,CASSFGTGYEQYF,TGTGCCAGCAGCTTTGGGACAGGGTACGAGCAGTACTTC
TRBV7-2,TRBJ2-7,-,-,CASSLAHSSYEQYF,TGTGCCAGCAGCTTAGCTCACAGCTCCTACGAGCAGTACTTC
TRBV6-6,TRBJ2-2,-,-,CASRADSYTGELFF,TGTGCCAGCAGGGCGGACTCCTACACCGGGGAGCTGTTTTTT
TRBV5-6,TRBJ2-7,-,-,CASSPLGESSYEQYF,TGTGCCAGCAGCCCCCTAGGGGAGAGCTCCTACGAGCAGTACTTC